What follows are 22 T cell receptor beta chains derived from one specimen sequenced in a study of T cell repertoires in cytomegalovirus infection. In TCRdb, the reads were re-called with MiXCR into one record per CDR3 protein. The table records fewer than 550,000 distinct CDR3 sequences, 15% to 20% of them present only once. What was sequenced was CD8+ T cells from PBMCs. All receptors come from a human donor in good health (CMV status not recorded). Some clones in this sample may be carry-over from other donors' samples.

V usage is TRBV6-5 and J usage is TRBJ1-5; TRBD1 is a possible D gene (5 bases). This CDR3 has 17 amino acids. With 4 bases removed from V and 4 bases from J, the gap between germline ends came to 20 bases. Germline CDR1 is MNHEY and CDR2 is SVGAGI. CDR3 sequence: CASSSSPGTEANQPQHF. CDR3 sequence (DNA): TGTGCCAGCAGTTCGTCCCCCGGGACGGAGGCTAATCAGCCCCAGCATTTT.

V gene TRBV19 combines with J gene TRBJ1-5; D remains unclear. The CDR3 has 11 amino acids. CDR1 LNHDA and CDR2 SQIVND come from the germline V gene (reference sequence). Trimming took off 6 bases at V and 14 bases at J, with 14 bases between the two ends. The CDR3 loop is CASSLGPSEHF. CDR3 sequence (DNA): TGTGCCAGTAGCCTGGGCCCTAGCGAGCATTTT.

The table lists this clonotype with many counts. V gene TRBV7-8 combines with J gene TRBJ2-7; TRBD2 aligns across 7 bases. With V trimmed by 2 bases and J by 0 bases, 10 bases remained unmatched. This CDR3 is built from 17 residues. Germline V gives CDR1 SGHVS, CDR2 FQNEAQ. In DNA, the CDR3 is TGTGCCAGCAGCTTAAAACGGGTGGGGGGGAGCTCCTACGAGCAGTACTTC. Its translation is CASSLKRVGGSSYEQYF.

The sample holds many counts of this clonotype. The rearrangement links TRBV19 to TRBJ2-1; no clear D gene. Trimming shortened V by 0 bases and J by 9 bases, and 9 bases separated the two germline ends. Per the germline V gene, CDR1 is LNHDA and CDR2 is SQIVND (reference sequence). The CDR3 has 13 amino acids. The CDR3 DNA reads TGTGCCAGTAGTATAGAAAATTACGGTGAGCAGTTCTTC. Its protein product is CASSIENYGEQFF.

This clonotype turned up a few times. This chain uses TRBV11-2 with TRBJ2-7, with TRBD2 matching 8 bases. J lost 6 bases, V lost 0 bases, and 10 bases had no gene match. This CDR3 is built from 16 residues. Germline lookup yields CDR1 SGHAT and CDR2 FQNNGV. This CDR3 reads CASSLEFGLAAGEQYF. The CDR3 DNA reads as TGTGCCAGCAGCTTAGAGTTCGGACTAGCAGCAGGCGAGCAGTACTTC.

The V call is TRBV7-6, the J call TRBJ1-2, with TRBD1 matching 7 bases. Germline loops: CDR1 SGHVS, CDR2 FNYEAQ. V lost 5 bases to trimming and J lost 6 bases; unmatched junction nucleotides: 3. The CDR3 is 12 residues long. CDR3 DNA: TGTGCCAGCAGCCGGGACAGCCATGGCTACACCTTC. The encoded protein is CASSRDSHGYTF.

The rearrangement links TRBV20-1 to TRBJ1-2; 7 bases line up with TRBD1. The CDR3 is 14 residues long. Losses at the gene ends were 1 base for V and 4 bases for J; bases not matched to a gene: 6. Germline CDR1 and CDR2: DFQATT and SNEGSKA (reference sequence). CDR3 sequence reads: CSARVRGLGYGYTF. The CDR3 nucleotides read TGCAGTGCTAGAGTGAGGGGGCTTGGCTATGGCTACACCTTC.

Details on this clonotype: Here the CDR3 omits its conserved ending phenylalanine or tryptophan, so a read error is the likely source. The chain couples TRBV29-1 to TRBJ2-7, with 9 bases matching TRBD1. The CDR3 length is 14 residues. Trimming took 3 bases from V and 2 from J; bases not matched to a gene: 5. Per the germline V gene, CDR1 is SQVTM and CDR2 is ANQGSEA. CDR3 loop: CSVEGQGAAYEQYL. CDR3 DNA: TGCAGCGTTGAGGGACAGGGAGCAGCCTACGAGCAGTACTTA.

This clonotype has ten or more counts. CDR3 loop: CASSPTGQGPYNEQFF. The DNA for the CDR3 is TGTGCCAGCAGCCCTACGGGACAGGGCCCCTACAATGAGCAGTTCTTC. The rearrangement joins TRBV7-8 to TRBJ2-1; TRBD1 matches at 9 bases. The CDR3 consists of 16 residues. With 5 bases clipped from V and 2 bases from J, the junction kept 7 bases outside the gene matches. Germline CDR1 is SGHVS and CDR2 is FQNEAQ.

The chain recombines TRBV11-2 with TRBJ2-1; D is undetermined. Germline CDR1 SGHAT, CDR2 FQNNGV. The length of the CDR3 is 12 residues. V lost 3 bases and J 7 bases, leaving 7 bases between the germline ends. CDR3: CASSFTFNEQFF. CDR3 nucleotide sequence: TGTGCCAGCAGCTTTACGTTTAATGAGCAGTTCTTC.

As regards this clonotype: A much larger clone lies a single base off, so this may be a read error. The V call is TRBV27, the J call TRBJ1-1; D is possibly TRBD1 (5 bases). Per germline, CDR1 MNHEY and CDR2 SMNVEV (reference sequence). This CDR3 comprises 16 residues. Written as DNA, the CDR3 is TGTGCCGGCAGTCCCAGGGACGGCCCCATGAACACTGAAGCTTTCTTT. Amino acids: CAGSPRDGPMNTEAFF.

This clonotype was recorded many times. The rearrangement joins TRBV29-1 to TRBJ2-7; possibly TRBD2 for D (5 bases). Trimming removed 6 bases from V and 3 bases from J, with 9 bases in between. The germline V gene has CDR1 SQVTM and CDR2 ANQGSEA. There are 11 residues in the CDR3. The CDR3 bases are TGCAGCGTGCAAGACTACTACGAGCAGTACTTC. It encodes CSVQDYYEQYF.

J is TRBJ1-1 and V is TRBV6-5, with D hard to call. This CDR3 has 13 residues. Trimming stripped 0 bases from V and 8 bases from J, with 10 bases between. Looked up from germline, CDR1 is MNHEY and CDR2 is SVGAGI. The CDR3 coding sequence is TGTGCCAGCAGTTACTCGATGAGCCGGGAAGCTTTCTTT. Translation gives CASSYSMSREAFF.

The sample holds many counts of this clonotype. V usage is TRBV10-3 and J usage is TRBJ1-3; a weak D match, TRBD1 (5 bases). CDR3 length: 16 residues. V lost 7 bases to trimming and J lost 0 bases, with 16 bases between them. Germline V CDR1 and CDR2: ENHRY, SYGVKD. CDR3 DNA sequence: TGTGCCATCACCAGACGGGGCGAGCGCTCTGGAAACACCATATATTTT. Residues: CAITRRGERSGNTIYF.

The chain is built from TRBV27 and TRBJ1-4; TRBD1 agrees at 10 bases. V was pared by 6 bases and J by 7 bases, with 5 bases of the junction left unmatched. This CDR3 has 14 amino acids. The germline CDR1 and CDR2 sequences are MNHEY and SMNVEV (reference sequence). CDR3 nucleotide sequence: TGTGCCAGCAGCTGGGGACAGGGGCGTGAAAAACTGTTTTTT. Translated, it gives CASSWGQGREKLFF.

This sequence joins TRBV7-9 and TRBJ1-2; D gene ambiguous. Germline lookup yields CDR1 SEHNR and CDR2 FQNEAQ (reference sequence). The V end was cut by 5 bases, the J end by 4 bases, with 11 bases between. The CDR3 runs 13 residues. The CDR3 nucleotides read TGTGCCAGCAGCGCCGGGAGAACCTATGGCTACACCTTC. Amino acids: CASSAGRTYGYTF.

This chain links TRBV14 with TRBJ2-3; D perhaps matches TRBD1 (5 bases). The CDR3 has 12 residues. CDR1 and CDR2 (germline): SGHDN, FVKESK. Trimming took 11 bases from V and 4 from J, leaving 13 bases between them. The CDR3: CASGWGADTQYF. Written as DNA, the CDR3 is TGTGCCTCCGGGTGGGGCGCAGATACGCAGTATTTT.

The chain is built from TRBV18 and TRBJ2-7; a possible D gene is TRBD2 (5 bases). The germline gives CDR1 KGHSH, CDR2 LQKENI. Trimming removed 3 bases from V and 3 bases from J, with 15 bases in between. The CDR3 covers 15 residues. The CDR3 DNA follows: TGTGCCAGCTCACCGGCGGCTAGCTCTTACTACGAGCAGTACTTC. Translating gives CASSPAASSYYEQYF.

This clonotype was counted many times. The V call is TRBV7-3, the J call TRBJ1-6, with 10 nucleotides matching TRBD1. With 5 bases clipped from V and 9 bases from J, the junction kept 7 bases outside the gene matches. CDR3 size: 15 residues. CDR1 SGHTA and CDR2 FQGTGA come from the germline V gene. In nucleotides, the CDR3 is TGTGCCAGCAGCGTATCCGGGACAGGGGCTTCACCCCTCCACTTT. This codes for CASSVSGTGASPLHF.

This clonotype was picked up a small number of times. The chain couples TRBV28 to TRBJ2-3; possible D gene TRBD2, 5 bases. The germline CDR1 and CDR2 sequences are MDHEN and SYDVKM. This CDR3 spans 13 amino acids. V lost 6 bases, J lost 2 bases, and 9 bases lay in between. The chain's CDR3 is CASRGSPTDTQYF. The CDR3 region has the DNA TGTGCCAGCAGGGGGAGTCCCACAGATACGCAGTATTTT. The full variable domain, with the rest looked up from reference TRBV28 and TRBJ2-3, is DVKVTQSSRYLVKRTGEKVFLECVQDMDHENMFWYRQDPGLGLRLIYFSYDVKMKEKGDIPEGYSVSREKKERFSLILESASTNQTSMYLCASRGSPTDTQYFGPGTRLTVL.

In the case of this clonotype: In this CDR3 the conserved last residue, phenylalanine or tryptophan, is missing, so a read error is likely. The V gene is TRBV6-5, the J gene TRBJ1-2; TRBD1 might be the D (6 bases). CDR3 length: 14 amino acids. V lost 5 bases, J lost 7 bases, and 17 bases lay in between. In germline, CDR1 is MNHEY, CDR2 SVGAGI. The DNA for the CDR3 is TGTGCCAGCAGTGACCTCTCCTTAGGGGGTGGCTACACCTTA. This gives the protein CASSDLSLGGGYTL.

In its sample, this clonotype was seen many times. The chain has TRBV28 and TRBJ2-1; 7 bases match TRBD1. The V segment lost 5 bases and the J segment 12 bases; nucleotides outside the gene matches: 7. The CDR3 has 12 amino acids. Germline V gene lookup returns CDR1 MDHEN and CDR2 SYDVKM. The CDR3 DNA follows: TGTGCCAGCAGTCGCGACCGGGACAGGCAGTTCTTC. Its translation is CASSRDRDRQFF.